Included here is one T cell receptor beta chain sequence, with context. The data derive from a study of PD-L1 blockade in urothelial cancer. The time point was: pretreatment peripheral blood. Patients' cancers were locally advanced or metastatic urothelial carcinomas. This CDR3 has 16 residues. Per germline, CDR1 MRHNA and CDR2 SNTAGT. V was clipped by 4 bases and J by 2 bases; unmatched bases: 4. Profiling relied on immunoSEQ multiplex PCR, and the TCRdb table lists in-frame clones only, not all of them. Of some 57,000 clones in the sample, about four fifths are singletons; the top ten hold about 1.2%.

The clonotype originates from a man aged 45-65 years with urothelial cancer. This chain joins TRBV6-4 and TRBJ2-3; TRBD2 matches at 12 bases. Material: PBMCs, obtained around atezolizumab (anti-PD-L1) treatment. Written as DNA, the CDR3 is TGTGCCAGCAGTGCGACTAGCGGGGGCATCACAGATACGCAGTATTTT. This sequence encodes CASSATSGGITDTQYF.